This T cell receptor (beta chain) comes out of a study of blood T cell repertoires in COVID-19. In the study overall: Material from acute and convalescent COVID-19 was sourced from the United States, Italy and Spain. Nucleic acid was either cDNA or gDNA, and it came from T cells, B-cell-depleted T cells, or PBMCs.

This clone was picked up one time. Germline V lookup: CDR1 LNHDA, CDR2 SQIVND (reference sequence). This CDR3 spans 19 amino acids. V shed 3 bases, J shed 1 base, and the junction held 15 bases outside the gene matches. Recruitment covered some 25 US areas and drew participants whose ages spanned roughly 18 to 100 years. Assignments of participants to cohorts depended upon their own reported clinical history. Only in-frame clones appear in the TCRdb table, and some are missing; sequencing was by immunoSEQ multiplex PCR. The repertoire holds around 200,000 clones, with roughly 88% as singletons. This chain links TRBV19 with TRBJ1-3; TRBD1 matches at 7 bases. The clonotype comes from a man between 35 and 55 years old with acute COVID-19. Source material: PBMCs or T cells enriched from blood (not recorded which). CDR3 in DNA: TGTGCCAGTAGTATCACGGGGCCAAAGGACAGGTGGTCTGGAAACACCATATATTTT. This gives the protein CASSITGPKDRWSGNTIYF.